This T cell receptor (beta chain) is from a study of vaccination and CD4 T cells after COVID-19. As for the study in general: The convalescent group had six males, four females, seven Caucasians, two Asians, one multiracial. The study's findings and limits: A nonsignificant rise from approximately 21 to 40 was seen in the median number of SARS-CoV-2-reactive clonotypes.

The Oncomine TCR Beta short-read assay was what sequenced the DNA obtained from cultured CD4+ T cells. TCRdb used MiXCR to reprocess the PCR reads, holding one entry per CDR3 protein. Of fewer than 15,000 distinct CDR3 sequences in the sample, roughly 62% are singletons; the top ten hold 7.4%. Note on this clonotype: What it binds is not known.

V lost 3 bases to trimming and J lost 1 base; unmatched junction nucleotides: 2. Germline CDR1 SGHAT, CDR2 FQNNGV. The CDR3 contains 14 residues. Treatment: roughly 10-day PBMC culture with coronavirus spike peptide pools or control peptides (ViraFEST assay). Replacement of half the medium with fresh IL-2 medium took place on days 3 and 7. After around 10 days of culture, CD4+ T cells were negatively selected. Sequences were obtained from CD4+ T cells from blood, cultured in vitro. The chain couples TRBV11-2 to TRBJ1-1; 7 positions agree with TRBD1. The sequence was obtained from a human donor who had recovered from COVID-19. CDR3 amino acids: CASSLGTANTEAFF. The CDR3 nucleotides read TGTGCCAGCAGCTTGGGGACAGCGAACACTGAAGCTTTCTTT.